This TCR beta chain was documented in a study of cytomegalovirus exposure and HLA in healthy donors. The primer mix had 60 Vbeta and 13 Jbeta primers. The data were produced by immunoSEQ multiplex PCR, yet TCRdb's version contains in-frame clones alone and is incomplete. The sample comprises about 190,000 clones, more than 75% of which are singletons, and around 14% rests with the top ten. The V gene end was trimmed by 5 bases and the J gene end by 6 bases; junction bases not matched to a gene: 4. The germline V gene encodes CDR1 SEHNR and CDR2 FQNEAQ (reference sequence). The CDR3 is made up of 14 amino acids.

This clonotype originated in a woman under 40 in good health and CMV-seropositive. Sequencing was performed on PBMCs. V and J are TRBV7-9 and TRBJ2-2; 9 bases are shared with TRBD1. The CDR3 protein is CASSRDRVAGELFF. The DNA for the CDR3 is TGTGCCAGCAGCCGGGACAGGGTCGCCGGGGAGCTGTTTTTT.